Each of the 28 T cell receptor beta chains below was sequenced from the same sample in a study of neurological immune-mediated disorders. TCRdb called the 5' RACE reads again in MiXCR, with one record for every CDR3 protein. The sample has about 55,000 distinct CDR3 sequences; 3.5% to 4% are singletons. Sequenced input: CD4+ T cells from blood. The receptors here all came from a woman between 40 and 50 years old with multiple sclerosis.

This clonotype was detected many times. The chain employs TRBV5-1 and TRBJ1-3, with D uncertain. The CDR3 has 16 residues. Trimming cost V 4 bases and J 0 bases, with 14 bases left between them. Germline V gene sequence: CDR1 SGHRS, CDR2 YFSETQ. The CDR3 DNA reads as TGCGCCAGCAGCCCCGACTTGGGGATCTCTGGAAACACCATATATTTT. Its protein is CASSPDLGISGNTIYF. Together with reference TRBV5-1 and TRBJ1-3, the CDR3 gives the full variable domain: KAGVTQTPRYLIKTRGQQVTLSCSPISGHRSVSWYQQTPGQGLQFLFEYFSETQRNKGNFPGRFSGRQFSNSRSEMNVSTLELGDSALYLCASSPDLGISGNTIYFGEGSWLTVV.

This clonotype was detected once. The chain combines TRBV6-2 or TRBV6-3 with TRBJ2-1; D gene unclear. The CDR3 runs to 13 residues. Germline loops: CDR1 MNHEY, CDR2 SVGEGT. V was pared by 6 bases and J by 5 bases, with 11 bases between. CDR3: CASRVWLNNEQFF. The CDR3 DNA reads TGTGCCAGCAGGGTTTGGCTAAACAATGAGCAGTTCTTC.

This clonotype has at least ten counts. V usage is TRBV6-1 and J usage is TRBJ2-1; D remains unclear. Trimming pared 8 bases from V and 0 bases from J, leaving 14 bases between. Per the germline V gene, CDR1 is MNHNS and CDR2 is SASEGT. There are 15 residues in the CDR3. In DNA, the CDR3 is TGTGCCAGCTCCCGGATGGCTTACTCCTACAATGAGCAGTTCTTC. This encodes CASSRMAYSYNEQFF.

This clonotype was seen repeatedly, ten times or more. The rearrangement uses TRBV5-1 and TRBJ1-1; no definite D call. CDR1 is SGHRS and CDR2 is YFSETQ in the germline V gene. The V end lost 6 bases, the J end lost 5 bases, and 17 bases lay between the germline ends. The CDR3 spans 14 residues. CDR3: CASMSSTQGTEAFF. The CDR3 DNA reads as TGCGCCAGCATGAGTAGCACCCAAGGGACTGAAGCTTTCTTT.

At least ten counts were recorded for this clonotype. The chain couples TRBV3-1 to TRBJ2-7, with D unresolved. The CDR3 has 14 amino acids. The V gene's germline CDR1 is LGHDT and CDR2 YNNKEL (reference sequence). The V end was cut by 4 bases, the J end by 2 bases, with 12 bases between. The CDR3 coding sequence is TGTGCCAGCAGCCCCCAGGTTGGGCCCTACGAGCAGTACTTC. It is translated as CASSPQVGPYEQYF.

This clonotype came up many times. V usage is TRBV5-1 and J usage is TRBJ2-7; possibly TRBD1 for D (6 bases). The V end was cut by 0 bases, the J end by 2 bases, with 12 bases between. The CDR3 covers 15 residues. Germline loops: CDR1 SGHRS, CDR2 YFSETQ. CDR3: CASSLGLGHPYEQYF. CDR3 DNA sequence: TGCGCCAGCAGCTTGGGCCTGGGACACCCCTACGAGCAGTACTTC.

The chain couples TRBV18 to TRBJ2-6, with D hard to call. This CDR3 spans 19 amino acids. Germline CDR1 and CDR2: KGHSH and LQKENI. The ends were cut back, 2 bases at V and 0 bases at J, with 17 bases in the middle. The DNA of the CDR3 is TGTGCCAGCTCACCAACGTGGATCTCGGCTCTCTCTGGGGCCAACGTCCTGACTTTC. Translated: CASSPTWISALSGANVLTF.

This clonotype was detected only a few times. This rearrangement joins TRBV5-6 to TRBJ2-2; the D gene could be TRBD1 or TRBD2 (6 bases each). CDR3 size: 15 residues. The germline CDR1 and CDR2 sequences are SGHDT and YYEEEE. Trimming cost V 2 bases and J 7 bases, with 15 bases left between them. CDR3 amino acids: CASSFGPGAIGELFF. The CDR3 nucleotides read TGTGCCAGCAGCTTCGGACCGGGGGCCATCGGGGAGCTGTTTTTT.

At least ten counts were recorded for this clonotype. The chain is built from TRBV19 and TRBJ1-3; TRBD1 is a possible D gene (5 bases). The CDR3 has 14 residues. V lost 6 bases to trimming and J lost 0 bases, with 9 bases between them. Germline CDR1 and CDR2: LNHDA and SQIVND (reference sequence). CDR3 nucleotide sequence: TGTGCCAGTAGAAGACAGTTCTCTGGAAACACCATATATTTT. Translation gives CASRRQFSGNTIYF.

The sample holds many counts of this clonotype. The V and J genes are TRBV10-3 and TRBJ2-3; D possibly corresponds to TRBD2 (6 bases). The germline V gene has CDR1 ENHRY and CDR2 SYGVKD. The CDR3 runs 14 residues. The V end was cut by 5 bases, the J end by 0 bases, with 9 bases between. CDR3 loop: CAISSGTSTDTQYF. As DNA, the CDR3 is TGTGCCATCAGTTCCGGGACTAGCACAGATACGCAGTATTTT.

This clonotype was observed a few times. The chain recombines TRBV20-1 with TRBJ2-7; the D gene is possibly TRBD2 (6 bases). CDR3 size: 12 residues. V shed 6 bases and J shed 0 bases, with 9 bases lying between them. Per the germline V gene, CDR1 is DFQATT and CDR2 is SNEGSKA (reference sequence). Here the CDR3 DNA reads TGCAGTGCCGCTAGCGACTCCTACGAGCAGTACTTC. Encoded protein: CSAASDSYEQYF.

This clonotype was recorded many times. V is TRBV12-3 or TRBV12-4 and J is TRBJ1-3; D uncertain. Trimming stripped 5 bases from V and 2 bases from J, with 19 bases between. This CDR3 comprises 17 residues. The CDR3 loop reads CASSPPSGGGPGNTIYF. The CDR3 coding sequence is TGTGCCAGCAGTCCCCCCAGTGGTGGAGGACCTGGAAACACCATATATTTT.

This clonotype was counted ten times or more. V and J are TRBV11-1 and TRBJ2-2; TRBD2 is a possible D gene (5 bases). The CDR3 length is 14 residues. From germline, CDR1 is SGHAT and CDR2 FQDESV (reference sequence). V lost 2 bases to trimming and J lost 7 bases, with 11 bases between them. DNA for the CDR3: TGTGCCAGCAGCTTACTGTCGGGGATCGGGGAGCTGTTTTTT. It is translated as CASSLLSGIGELFF.

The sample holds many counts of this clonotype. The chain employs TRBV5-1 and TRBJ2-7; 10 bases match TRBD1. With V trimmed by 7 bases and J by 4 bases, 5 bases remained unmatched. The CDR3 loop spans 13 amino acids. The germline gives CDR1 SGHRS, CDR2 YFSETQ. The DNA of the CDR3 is TGCGCCAGCCACTGGGACAGGGGTTACGAGCAGTACTTC. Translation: CASHWDRGYEQYF.

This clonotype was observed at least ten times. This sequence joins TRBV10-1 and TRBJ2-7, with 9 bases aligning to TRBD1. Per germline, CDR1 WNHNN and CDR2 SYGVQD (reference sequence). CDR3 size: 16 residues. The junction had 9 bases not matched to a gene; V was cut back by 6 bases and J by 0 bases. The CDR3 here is CASRIPGQGSSYEQYF. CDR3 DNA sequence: TGCGCCAGCAGAATCCCGGGACAGGGAAGCTCCTACGAGCAGTACTTC.

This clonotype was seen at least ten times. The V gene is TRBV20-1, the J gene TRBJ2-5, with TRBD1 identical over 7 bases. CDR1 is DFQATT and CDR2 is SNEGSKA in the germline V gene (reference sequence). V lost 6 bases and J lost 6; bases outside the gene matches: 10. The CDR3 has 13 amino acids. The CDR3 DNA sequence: TGCAGTGCCATAAACAGGGGCGAGAAGACCCAGTACTTC. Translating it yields CSAINRGEKTQYF.

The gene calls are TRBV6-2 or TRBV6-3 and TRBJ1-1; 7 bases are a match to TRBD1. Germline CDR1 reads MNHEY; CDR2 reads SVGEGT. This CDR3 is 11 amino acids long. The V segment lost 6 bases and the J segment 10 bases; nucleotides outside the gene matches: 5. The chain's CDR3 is CASRQGSAAFF. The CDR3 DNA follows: TGTGCCAGCAGACAGGGGAGTGCAGCTTTCTTT.

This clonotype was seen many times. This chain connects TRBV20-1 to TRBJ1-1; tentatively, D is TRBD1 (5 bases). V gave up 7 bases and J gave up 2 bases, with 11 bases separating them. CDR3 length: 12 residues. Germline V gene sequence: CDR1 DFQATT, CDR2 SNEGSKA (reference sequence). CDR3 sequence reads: CSVTGHNTEAFF. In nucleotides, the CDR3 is TGCAGTGTCACGGGGCACAACACTGAAGCTTTCTTT.

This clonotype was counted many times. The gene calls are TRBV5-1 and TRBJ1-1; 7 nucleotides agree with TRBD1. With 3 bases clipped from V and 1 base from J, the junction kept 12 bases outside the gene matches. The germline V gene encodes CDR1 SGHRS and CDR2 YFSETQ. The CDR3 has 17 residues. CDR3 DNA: TGCGCCAGCAGCTGGGGAGGCTCCACAGGGGAGAACACTGAAGCTTTCTTT. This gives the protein CASSWGGSTGENTEAFF.

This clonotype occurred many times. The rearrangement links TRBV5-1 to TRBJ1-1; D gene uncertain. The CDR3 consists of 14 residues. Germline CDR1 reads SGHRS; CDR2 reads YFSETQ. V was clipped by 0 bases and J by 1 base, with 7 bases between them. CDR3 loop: CASSLGQENTEAFF. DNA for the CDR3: TGCGCCAGCAGCTTGGGGCAGGAGAACACTGAAGCTTTCTTT.

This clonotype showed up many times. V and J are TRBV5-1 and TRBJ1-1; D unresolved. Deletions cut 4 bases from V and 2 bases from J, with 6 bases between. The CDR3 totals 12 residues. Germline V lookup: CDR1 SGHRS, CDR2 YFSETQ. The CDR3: CASSELNTEAFF. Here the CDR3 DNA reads TGCGCCAGCAGCGAGCTTAACACTGAAGCTTTCTTT.

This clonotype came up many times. CDR3: CSARDRGGQGMNTEAFF. Here the CDR3 DNA reads TGCAGTGCTAGAGATCGAGGGGGGCAGGGAATGAACACTGAAGCTTTCTTT. The chain employs TRBV20-1 and TRBJ1-1; maybe TRBD1 (6 bases). V lost 0 bases, J lost 0 bases, and 17 bases lay in between. Looked up from germline, CDR1 is DFQATT and CDR2 is SNEGSKA (reference sequence). This CDR3 is 17 amino acids long.

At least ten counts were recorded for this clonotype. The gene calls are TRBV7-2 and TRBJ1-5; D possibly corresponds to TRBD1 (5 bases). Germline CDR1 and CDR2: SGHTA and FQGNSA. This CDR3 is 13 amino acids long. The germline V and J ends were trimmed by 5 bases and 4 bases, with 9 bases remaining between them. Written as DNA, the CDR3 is TGTGCCAGCAGCGCGGGACTAAATCAGCCCCAGCATTTT. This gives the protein CASSAGLNQPQHF.

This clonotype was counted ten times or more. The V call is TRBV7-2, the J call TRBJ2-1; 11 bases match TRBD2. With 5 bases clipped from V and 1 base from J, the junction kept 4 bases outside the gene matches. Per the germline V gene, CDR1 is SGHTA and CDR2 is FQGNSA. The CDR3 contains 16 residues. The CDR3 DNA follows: TGTGCCAGCAGCATTTCTAGCGGGGGGTCCTACAATGAGCAGTTCTTC. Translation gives CASSISSGGSYNEQFF. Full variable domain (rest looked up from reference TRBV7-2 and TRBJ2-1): GAGVSQSPSNKVTEKGKDVELRCDPISGHTALYWYRQSLGQGLEFLIYFQGNSAPDKSGLPSDRFSAERTGGSVSTLTIQRTQQEDSAVYLCASSISSGGSYNEQFFGPGTRLTVL.

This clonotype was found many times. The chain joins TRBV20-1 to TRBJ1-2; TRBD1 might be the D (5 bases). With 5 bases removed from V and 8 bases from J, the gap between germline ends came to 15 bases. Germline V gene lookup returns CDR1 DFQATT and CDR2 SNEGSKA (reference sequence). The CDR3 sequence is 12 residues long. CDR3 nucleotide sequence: TGCAGTGCTTTGGCCGGTGGGGCCGGCTACACCTTC. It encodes CSALAGGAGYTF.

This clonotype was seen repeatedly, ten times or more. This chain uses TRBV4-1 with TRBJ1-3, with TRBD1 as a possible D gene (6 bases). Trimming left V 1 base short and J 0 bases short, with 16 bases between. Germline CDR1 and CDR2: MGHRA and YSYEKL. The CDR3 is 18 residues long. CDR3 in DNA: TGCGCCAGCAGCCAAGGGGGGGCCACAGGGCACTCTGGAAACACCATATATTTT. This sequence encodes CASSQGGATGHSGNTIYF.

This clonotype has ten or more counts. Here the CDR3 DNA reads TGCGCCAGCAGCCAGGGCCTACTAGCGGGGGTAGGGGAGCAGTTCTTC. It encodes CASSQGLLAGVGEQFF. The chain couples TRBV5-1 to TRBJ2-1; 11 nucleotides agree with TRBD2. V gave up 4 bases and J gave up 10 bases; unmatched junction bases: 13. The CDR3 consists of 16 residues. Germline V gives CDR1 SGHRS, CDR2 YFSETQ.

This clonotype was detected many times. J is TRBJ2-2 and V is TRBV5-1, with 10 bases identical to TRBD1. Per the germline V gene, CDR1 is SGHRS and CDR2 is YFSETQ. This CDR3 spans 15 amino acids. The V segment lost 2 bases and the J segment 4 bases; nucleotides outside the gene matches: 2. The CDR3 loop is CASSFRDRGTGELFF. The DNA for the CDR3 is TGCGCCAGCAGCTTCCGGGACAGGGGCACCGGGGAGCTGTTTTTT.